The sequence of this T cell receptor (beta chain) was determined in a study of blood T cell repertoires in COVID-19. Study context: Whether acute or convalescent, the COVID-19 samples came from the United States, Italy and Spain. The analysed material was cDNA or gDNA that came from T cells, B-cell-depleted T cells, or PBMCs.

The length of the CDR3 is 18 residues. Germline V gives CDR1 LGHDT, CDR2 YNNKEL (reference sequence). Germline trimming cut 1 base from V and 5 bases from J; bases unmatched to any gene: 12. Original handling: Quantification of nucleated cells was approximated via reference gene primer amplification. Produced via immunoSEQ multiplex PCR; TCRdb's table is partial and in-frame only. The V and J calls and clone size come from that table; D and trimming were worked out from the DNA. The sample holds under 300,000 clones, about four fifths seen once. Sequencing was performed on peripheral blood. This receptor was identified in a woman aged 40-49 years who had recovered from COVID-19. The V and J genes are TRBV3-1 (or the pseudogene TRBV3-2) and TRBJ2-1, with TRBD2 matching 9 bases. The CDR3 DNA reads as TGTGCCAGCAGCCAAGCGGGGACTAGCTGGACGTCCGACAATGAGCAGTTCTTC. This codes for CASSQAGTSWTSDNEQFF.